The 5 T cell receptor beta chains presented below share a single source sample, sequenced in a study of CD8+CD57+ T cells in acquired aplastic anemia. Genomic DNA provided the template from which TCR beta VDJ and CDR3 profiles were obtained. TCRdb re-analysed the reads in MiXCR, keeping a single row per CDR3 protein. The sample carries fewer than 200,000 distinct CDR3 sequences, roughly 40% recorded once. Material: sorted CD4+, CD8+, or CD8+CD57+ T cells (not recorded which) from PBMCs. Source of these receptors: a human donor in good health.

This clonotype was seen at least ten times. The chain couples TRBV6-2 or TRBV6-3 to TRBJ1-5; 7 nucleotides align to TRBD1. Per the germline V gene, CDR1 is MNHEY and CDR2 is SVGEGT. The CDR3 contains 21 residues. With 0 bases clipped from V and 0 bases from J, the junction kept 17 bases outside the gene matches. This CDR3 is CASSYSKRTGPTLYSNQPQHF. In DNA form, the CDR3 reads TGTGCCAGCAGTTACTCGAAGCGGACAGGTCCGACCCTCTATAGCAATCAGCCCCAGCATTTT.

The chain employs TRBV20-1 and TRBJ2-1; tentatively, D is TRBD1 (6 bases). Germline V lookup: CDR1 DFQATT, CDR2 SNEGSKA (reference sequence). The CDR3 runs 14 residues. Trimming took 2 bases from V and 4 from J, leaving 12 bases between them. The CDR3 is CSARSRGPYNEQFF. CDR3 nucleotide sequence: TGCAGTGCTAGAAGCAGGGGCCCATACAATGAGCAGTTCTTC.

V usage is TRBV2 and J usage is TRBJ1-1; possible D gene TRBD1, 5 bases. Per the germline V gene, CDR1 is SNHLY and CDR2 is FYNNEI. The V end lost 4 bases, the J end lost 11 bases, and 8 bases lay between the germline ends. The CDR3 is made up of 10 amino acids. The DNA of the CDR3 is TGTGCCAGCAGTGCGGAGGGGGCTTTCTTT. Translated, it gives CASSAEGAFF.

This clonotype was observed a few times. The rearrangement joins TRBV28 to TRBJ2-1, with a tentative D call TRBD1 (6 bases). The CDR3 length is 14 residues. The germline CDR1 and CDR2 sequences are MDHEN and SYDVKM. Trimming took off 8 bases at V and 7 bases at J, with 18 bases between the two ends. The CDR3 coding sequence is TGTGCCAGCCTAGCAGGGGCGCCTGTGAATGAGCAGTTCTTC. Protein: CASLAGAPVNEQFF.

The CDR3 bases are TGTGCCAGCAGTCGCACTAGCGGGACTAGCACAGATACGCAGTATTTT. This translates into CASSRTSGTSTDTQYF. J is TRBJ2-3 and V is TRBV7-6; 10 bases line up with TRBD2. CDR1 and CDR2 from the germline V gene are SGHVS and FNYEAQ. V shed 6 bases, J shed 0 bases, and the junction held 6 bases outside the gene matches. The CDR3 covers 16 residues.